This T cell receptor beta chain was identified during a study of beta chain features in type 1 diabetes. The wider study: Cell yields, gender and age were comparable in patients and healthy donors. Notes on the study in general: Still unanswered here is whether HLA type influences TCRB rearrangement. Among type 1 diabetes patients, VDJ junctions had fewer insertions and more deletions.

The germline V gene has CDR1 SEHNR and CDR2 FQNEAQ (reference sequence). CDR3 length equals 15 residues. J gave up 4 bases and V 4 bases, and 7 bases lay outside the gene matches. Based on CD45RO/CCR7/CD25/CD127/CD95/CD27, CD4+ regulatory, stem cell-like memory, naive and central memory cells were sorted. Expressed TCRB transcripts were sequenced after all isolated RNA was converted to cDNA. Repertoires were generated with immunoSEQ multiplex PCR, while TCRdb's copy carries only in-frame clones and drops some. The profile shows approximately 470,000 clones, roughly 31% of them singletons. To note about this clone: Its matching antigen is unknown.

The specimen sequenced was naive CD4+ T cells from blood. The chain employs TRBV7-9 and TRBJ2-3; 8 bases map to TRBD1. The sequence was collected from a man between 18 and 29 years old in good health. CDR3 region: CASSSQGAPADTQYF. The CDR3 nucleotides are TGTGCCAGCAGCTCTCAGGGGGCTCCCGCAGATACGCAGTATTTT.